The 20 T cell receptor beta chains below were found in one sample sequenced in a study of blood T cell repertoires in COVID-19. The repertoire was sequenced with immunoSEQ multiplex PCR; TCRdb's copy has only in-frame clones and lacks some. The sample consists of approximately 56,000 clones, around 82% of them appearing once. Sequencing was done on a sample of peripheral blood. The receptors stem from an elderly woman with COVID-19, enrolled during active disease.

The CDR3 region has the DNA TGTGCCAGCAGTCCCTCGACCGGGTATACGCAGTATTTT. Translation: CASSPSTGYTQYF. V usage is TRBV6-5 and J usage is TRBJ2-3; D gene ambiguous. Deletions cut 5 bases from V and 7 bases from J, with 13 bases between. This CDR3 is built from 13 residues. The germline gives CDR1 MNHEY, CDR2 SVGAGI.

The rearrangement links TRBV19 to TRBJ2-5; D perhaps matches TRBD1 (5 bases). In germline, CDR1 is LNHDA, CDR2 SQIVND (reference sequence). Trimming left V 3 bases short and J 1 base short, with 21 bases between. The CDR3 spans 18 residues. In DNA form, the CDR3 reads TGTGCCAGTAGTATGAGCAGCGTAGGGGCAGGAGCCCAAGAGACCCAGTACTTC. Its translation: CASSMSSVGAGAQETQYF.

The chain recombines TRBV2 with TRBJ2-7; 7 nucleotides line up with TRBD1. Per germline, CDR1 SNHLY and CDR2 FYNNEI. V lost 0 bases to trimming and J lost 4 bases; unmatched junction nucleotides: 9. There are 16 residues in the CDR3. CDR3 nucleotides: TGTGCCAGCAGTGAAGCTGAGACAGGGCATGTGTACGAGCAGTACTTC. Its protein product is CASSEAETGHVYEQYF.

The V gene is TRBV10-3, the J gene TRBJ2-2; possible D gene TRBD2, 5 bases. Between the trimmed V and J ends, which lost 10 bases and 5 bases, there was a span of 8 bases. The length of the CDR3 is 11 residues. Germline CDR1 reads ENHRY; CDR2 reads SYGVKD. The CDR3 is CATGSTGELFF. The CDR3 DNA reads TGTGCCACGGGAAGTACCGGGGAGCTGTTTTTT.

The gene calls are TRBV27 and TRBJ1-1, with 8 bases identical to TRBD1. Trimming took 6 bases from V and 3 from J; bases not matched to a gene: 15. Germline CDR1 reads MNHEY; CDR2 reads SMNVEV (reference sequence). This CDR3 spans 17 amino acids. The CDR3 reads CASRHRGQGTGYTEAFF. CDR3 nucleotides: TGTGCCAGCAGACATAGAGGACAGGGAACGGGTTACACTGAAGCTTTCTTT.

The rearrangement links TRBV9 to TRBJ1-1; tentative D call: TRBD1 (5 bases). Trimming took 0 bases from V and 0 from J, leaving 12 bases between them. This CDR3 spans 16 amino acids. The germline CDR1 and CDR2 sequences are SGDLS and YYNGEE. The CDR3 protein is CASSVDAGRMNTEAFF. The CDR3 DNA sequence: TGTGCCAGCAGCGTAGACGCAGGGAGGATGAACACTGAAGCTTTCTTT. Looking up the rest from reference TRBV9 and TRBJ1-1 gives the full variable domain: DSGVTQTPKHLITATGQRVTLRCSPRSGDLSVYWYQQSLDQGLQFLIQYYNGEERAKGNILERFSAQQFPDLHSELNLSSLELGDSALYFCASSVDAGRMNTEAFFGQGTRLTVV.

This clone was counted a few times. The V gene is TRBV6-5, the J gene TRBJ2-7, with 8 bases lining up with TRBD2. This CDR3 is built from 16 residues. Trimming took 1 base from V and 0 from J; bases not matched to a gene: 5. Germline assignment: CDR1 MNHEY and CDR2 SVGAGI. The CDR3 sequence is CASSYFTSGPSYEQYF. The CDR3 region has the DNA TGTGCCAGCAGTTACTTTACTAGCGGTCCCTCCTACGAGCAGTACTTC.

The V and J genes are TRBV28 and TRBJ2-7; D not resolved. The length of the CDR3 is 16 residues. Germline V gene lookup returns CDR1 MDHEN and CDR2 SYDVKM. Trimming pared 2 bases from V and 0 bases from J, leaving 14 bases between. The CDR3 DNA sequence: TGTGCCAGCAGTTTAGGGCCGCAGGCCAGCTCCTACGAGCAGTACTTC. Its translation: CASSLGPQASSYEQYF.

This sequence joins TRBV18 and TRBJ2-7; tentatively, D is TRBD1 (5 bases). Germline V gene data show CDR1 as KGHSH and CDR2 as LQKENI. CDR3 length: 12 amino acids. Trimming took off 2 bases at V and 6 bases at J, with 8 bases between the two ends. The CDR3 protein is CASSPRTTEQYF. DNA for the CDR3: TGTGCCAGCTCACCAAGGACAACCGAGCAGTACTTC.

The rearrangement joins TRBV3-1 (or the pseudogene TRBV3-2) to TRBJ2-1; possibly TRBD2 for D (5 bases). CDR3 length: 15 amino acids. Germline V gene lookup returns CDR1 LGHDT and CDR2 YNNKEL (reference sequence). V lost 2 bases to trimming and J lost 3 bases, with 11 bases between them. The chain's CDR3 is CASSQPSRGYNEQFF. Written as DNA, the CDR3 is TGTGCCAGCAGCCAACCGAGCCGGGGCTACAATGAGCAGTTCTTC.

This clone was detected once. The chain has TRBV7-8 and TRBJ2-3; 8 bases agree with TRBD2. The germline V gene has CDR1 SGHVS and CDR2 FQNEAQ. This CDR3 comprises 18 residues. Germline trimming cut 3 bases from V and 0 bases from J; bases unmatched to any gene: 11. The CDR3 sequence is CASSLEGQRELSTDTQYF. CDR3 bases: TGTGCCAGCAGCTTGGAAGGACAGCGGGAGCTTAGCACAGATACGCAGTATTTT.

The rearrangement links TRBV5-1 to TRBJ2-5; weak D call: TRBD1 (5 bases). The CDR3 length is 15 residues. Trimming removed 4 bases from V and 5 bases from J, with 18 bases in between. In germline, CDR1 is SGHRS, CDR2 YFSETQ. The CDR3 nucleotides read TGCGCCAGCAGCCCGGACAAGGGGCGCTCGGAGACCCAGTACTTC. This encodes CASSPDKGRSETQYF. Using reference TRBV5-1 and TRBJ2-5 for the parts outside the CDR3, the full variable domain is KAGVTQTPRYLIKTRGQQVTLSCSPISGHRSVSWYQQTPGQGLQFLFEYFSETQRNKGNFPGRFSGRQFSNSRSEMNVSTLELGDSALYLCASSPDKGRSETQYFGPGTRLLVL.

This chain links TRBV9 with TRBJ2-7, with 9 bases aligning to TRBD1. V trimming: 0 bases; J trimming: 3 bases; junction bases outside the gene matches: 19. The CDR3 sequence is 20 residues long. The germline gives CDR1 SGDLS, CDR2 YYNGEE. The CDR3 coding sequence is TGTGCCAGCAGCGTAGGAAAACCGGGACAGGGCCGAAACTCAAACTACGAGCAGTACTTC. Amino acid sequence: CASSVGKPGQGRNSNYEQYF.

The chain couples TRBV9 to TRBJ2-3; a weak D match, TRBD2 (6 bases). Germline values: CDR1 SGDLS, CDR2 YYNGEE. With 0 bases removed from V and 0 bases from J, the gap between germline ends came to 8 bases. This CDR3 has 15 residues. The CDR3 DNA is TGTGCCAGCAGCGTAGGGGGACTCAGCACAGATACGCAGTATTTT. Translated: CASSVGGLSTDTQYF.

The chain employs TRBV4-2 and TRBJ1-1; 7 nucleotides align to TRBD1. The CDR3 runs to 16 residues. J was trimmed by 2 bases and V by 0 bases; bases with no gene match: 6. The germline gives CDR1 LGHNA, CDR2 YNFKEQ. CDR3 loop: CASSQDPGTANTEAFF. CDR3 DNA sequence: TGTGCCAGCAGCCAAGATCCCGGGACAGCTAACACTGAAGCTTTCTTT.

The chain's CDR3 is CASRRQWNQPQHF. Written as DNA, the CDR3 is TGTGCCAGCAGGAGACAGTGGAATCAGCCCCAGCATTTT. J is TRBJ1-5 and V is TRBV12-3 or TRBV12-4; D might be TRBD1 (5 bases). The CDR3 has 13 amino acids. The V end was cut by 6 bases, the J end by 4 bases, with 10 bases between.

This chain uses TRBV6-1 with TRBJ1-3, with D possibly being TRBD1 (5 bases). The CDR3 loop spans 16 amino acids. CDR1 is MNHNS, CDR2 SASEGT, per germline. The V and J ends lost 2 bases and 3 bases respectively, with 14 bases between them. The CDR3 region has the DNA TGTGCCAGCAGTGAATTCGGTCAGGGAGGTGGAAACACCATATATTTT. Its translation is CASSEFGQGGGNTIYF.

The V call is TRBV5-1, the J call TRBJ2-5, with 7 bases identical to TRBD2. Germline CDR1 reads SGHRS; CDR2 reads YFSETQ. The CDR3 is made up of 15 amino acids. J was trimmed by 1 base and V by 9 bases; bases with no gene match: 12. The chain's CDR3 is CATAEASGRQETQYF. The CDR3 bases are TGCGCCACCGCGGAGGCTAGCGGACGCCAAGAGACCCAGTACTTC.

The V and J genes are TRBV6-6 and TRBJ2-1; 8 bases agree with TRBD2. Germline V gene data show CDR1 as MNHNY and CDR2 as SVGAGI (reference sequence). This CDR3 has 13 amino acids. V was pared by 4 bases and J by 10 bases, with 6 bases of the junction left unmatched. DNA for the CDR3: TGTGCCAGCAGTTTTGGGGCTAGCGGGGAGCAGTTCTTC. It specifies CASSFGASGEQFF.

The chain is built from TRBV19 and TRBJ1-2; tentatively, D is TRBD1 (5 bases). This CDR3 region has 12 residues. V shed 11 bases and J shed 3 bases, with 13 bases lying between them. The germline V gene encodes CDR1 LNHDA and CDR2 SQIVND (reference sequence). CDR3 nucleotides: TGTGCCGCAGGCGGGGGTGACTATGGCTACACCTTC. Translated, it gives CAAGGGDYGYTF. The whole variable domain, remainder taken from reference TRBV19 and TRBJ1-2, is DGGITQSPKYLFRKEGQNVTLSCEQNLNHDAMYWYRQDPGQGLRLIYYSQIVNDFQKGDIAEGYSVSREKKESFPLTVTSAQKNPTAFYLCAAGGGDYGYTFGSGTRLTVV.